Listed here are 20 T cell receptor beta chains from one sample, sequenced in a study of blood T cell repertoires in COVID-19. Some clones are missing from TCRdb's copy, which holds only in-frame ones; the method was immunoSEQ multiplex PCR. This table holds roughly 190,000 clones, around nine tenths found once. Sequences were obtained from PBMCs or T cells enriched from blood (not recorded which). The source of these receptors is a woman aged 18 to 35 who had recovered from COVID-19.

This rearrangement joins TRBV4-1 to TRBJ2-1; 14 bases are a match to TRBD2. The V and J ends lost 5 bases and 6 bases, in that order; junction bases with no gene match: 3. From germline, CDR1 is MGHRA and CDR2 YSYEKL. The CDR3 is 15 residues long. The CDR3, as DNA: TGCGCCAGCAGCTCGGGACTAGCGGGAGCCAATGAGCAGTTCTTC. Translating gives CASSSGLAGANEQFF.

V gene TRBV20-1 combines with J gene TRBJ2-7; the D is unclear. CDR1 and CDR2 from the germline V gene are DFQATT and SNEGSKA (reference sequence). This CDR3 has 11 residues. The V end lost 4 bases, the J end lost 3 bases, and 7 bases lay between the germline ends. The CDR3 sequence: CSATFLYEQYF. CDR3 nucleotide sequence: TGCAGTGCTACCTTTCTCTACGAGCAGTACTTC.

This sequence joins TRBV5-1 and TRBJ2-5; 8 nucleotides align to TRBD1. After removal of 4 bases from V and 5 bases from J, the junction contained 16 bases not matched to a gene. This CDR3 is built from 17 residues. CDR1 is SGHRS, CDR2 YFSETQ, per germline. CDR3 loop: CASSLGGRGRPAETQYF. The CDR3 region has the DNA TGCGCCAGCAGCCTCGGGGGCAGGGGGCGCCCCGCGGAGACCCAGTACTTC. Based on the CDR3 plus reference TRBV5-1 and TRBJ2-5, the full variable domain is KAGVTQTPRYLIKTRGQQVTLSCSPISGHRSVSWYQQTPGQGLQFLFEYFSETQRNKGNFPGRFSGRQFSNSRSEMNVSTLELGDSALYLCASSLGGRGRPAETQYFGPGTRLLVL.

The chain is built from TRBV28 and TRBJ2-7; 9 nucleotides align to TRBD1. Trimming at V came to 6 bases and at J to 7 bases, leaving 10 bases not matched to a gene. Germline loops: CDR1 MDHEN, CDR2 SYDVKM. The CDR3 totals 14 residues. The CDR3 is CASREGQGVSEQYF. The CDR3 nucleotides are TGTGCCAGCAGGGAGGGACAGGGAGTTTCGGAGCAGTACTTC.

This sequence joins TRBV5-1 and TRBJ2-5; D possibly corresponds to TRBD2 (5 bases). The V gene's germline CDR1 is SGHRS and CDR2 YFSETQ. The CDR3 has 13 amino acids. The V and J ends lost 9 bases and 4 bases respectively, with 16 bases between them. The CDR3 coding sequence is TGCGCCACCCTCCGGAGGAAGGGAGAGACCCAGTACTTC. It specifies CATLRRKGETQYF.

V is TRBV5-1 and J is TRBJ1-2, with a possible D match to TRBD1 (6 bases). V gave up 3 bases and J gave up 5 bases, with 8 bases separating them. CDR1 is SGHRS and CDR2 is YFSETQ in the germline V gene. This CDR3 region has 12 residues. DNA of the CDR3: TGCGCCAGCAGCTCCACAGGGTATGGCTACACCTTC. Protein: CASSSTGYGYTF.

The J gene is TRBJ1-1, the V gene TRBV10-2; D gene unclear. The V end lost 6 bases, the J end lost 7 bases, and 9 bases lay between the germline ends. The CDR3 spans 11 residues. Germline assignment: CDR1 WSHSY and CDR2 SAAADI. CDR3 residues: CASRSGFEAFF. DNA for the CDR3: TGCGCCAGCAGATCGGGGTTTGAAGCTTTCTTT.

J is TRBJ2-7 and V is TRBV7-9; 11 bases align to TRBD2. The junction had 1 base not matched to a gene; V was cut back by 6 bases and J by 0 bases. The CDR3 contains 14 residues. The germline CDR1 and CDR2 sequences are SEHNR and FQNEAQ (reference sequence). The CDR3 sequence: CASRGTSGSYEQYF. CDR3 sequence (DNA): TGTGCCAGCAGAGGGACTAGCGGCTCCTACGAGCAGTACTTC. The full variable domain, its missing parts supplied by reference TRBV7-9 and TRBJ2-7, is DTGVSQNPRHKITKRGQNVTFRCDPISEHNRLYWYRQTLGQGPEFLTYFQNEAQLEKSRLLSDRFSAERPKGSFSTLEIQRTEQGDSAMYLCASRGTSGSYEQYFGPGTRLTVT.

The rearrangement uses TRBV25-1 and TRBJ1-1; D call uncertain. Germline CDR1 MGHDK, CDR2 SYGVNS. The CDR3 runs 13 residues. V lost 4 bases to trimming and J lost 2 bases, with 8 bases between them. CDR3 residues: CASSVRGNTEAFF. The CDR3 DNA reads TGTGCCAGCAGTGTTCGAGGTAACACTGAAGCTTTCTTT.

The chain joins TRBV11-1 to TRBJ2-7; 10 bases fit TRBD1. Germline V gives CDR1 SGHAT, CDR2 FQDESV (reference sequence). V gave up 5 bases and J gave up 0 bases; unmatched junction bases: 7. The CDR3 runs 16 residues. In nucleotides, the CDR3 is TGTGCCAGCAGCCAGTGGGGACAGGGGACCTCCTACGAGCAGTACTTC. Residues: CASSQWGQGTSYEQYF.

This clone showed up just once. V is TRBV19 and J is TRBJ1-5; TRBD1 matches 9 bases. The germline CDR1 and CDR2 sequences are LNHDA and SQIVND (reference sequence). The CDR3 has 13 amino acids. V trimming: 4 bases; J trimming: 6 bases; junction bases outside the gene matches: 1. CDR3 coding DNA: TGTGCCAGTAGTAGACAGGGGGTTCAGCCCCAGCATTTT. This codes for CASSRQGVQPQHF.

V and J are TRBV9 and TRBJ2-4, with 11 positions matching TRBD1. Per germline, CDR1 SGDLS and CDR2 YYNGEE. The CDR3 has 17 residues. V gave up 0 bases and J gave up 3 bases; unmatched junction bases: 5. The CDR3 nucleotides read TGTGCCAGCAGCGTAGACCCGGGACAGGGGGTCAAAAACATTCAGTACTTC. The encoded protein is CASSVDPGQGVKNIQYF.

V is TRBV29-1 and J is TRBJ2-7, with D maybe TRBD2 (6 bases). V shed 7 bases and J shed 5 bases, with 27 bases lying between them. Germline V gives CDR1 SQVTM, CDR2 ANQGSEA. The CDR3 loop spans 16 amino acids. Here the CDR3 DNA reads TGCAGCGCTCAATTGGGGCACCGGGACTCATCCAACGAGCAGTACTTC. Amino acid sequence: CSAQLGHRDSSNEQYF.

The rearrangement links TRBV6-2 or TRBV6-3 to TRBJ2-7; possible D gene TRBD2, 6 bases. The CDR3 extends over 16 amino acids. The V and J ends lost 2 bases and 0 bases respectively, with 14 bases between them. The V gene's germline CDR1 is MNHEY and CDR2 SVGEGT. The CDR3 loop is CASSYQAGETSYEQYF. DNA for the CDR3: TGTGCCAGCAGTTACCAAGCGGGCGAGACCTCCTACGAGCAGTACTTC.

This clone was seen a single time. In nucleotides, the CDR3 is TGTGCCAGTAGTTTCGGGGTTAGCAATCAGCCCCAGCATTTT. It codes for CASSFGVSNQPQHF. This chain connects TRBV19 to TRBJ1-5; D remains unclear. The CDR3 loop spans 14 amino acids. Deletions cut 5 bases from V and 0 bases from J, with 8 bases between. Germline CDR1 reads LNHDA; CDR2 reads SQIVND (reference sequence). The full variable domain, its missing parts supplied by reference TRBV19 and TRBJ1-5, is DGGITQSPKYLFRKEGQNVTLSCEQNLNHDAMYWYRQDPGQGLRLIYYSQIVNDFQKGDIAEGYSVSREKKESFPLTVTSAQKNPTAFYLCASSFGVSNQPQHFGDGTRLSIL.

This clone was picked up one time. The chain joins TRBV12-3 or TRBV12-4 to TRBJ1-4, with no clear D. This CDR3 has 12 residues. V lost 11 bases, J lost 8 bases, and 15 bases lay in between. The CDR3 DNA sequence: TGTGCCTCGAGCTCTTGGGCGGAAAAACTGTTTTTT. Protein product: CASSSWAEKLFF.

The chain employs TRBV15 and TRBJ1-1; D not certain. This CDR3 comprises 16 residues. Germline CDR1 LNHNV, CDR2 YYDKDF (reference sequence). Deletions cut 0 bases from V and 6 bases from J, with 17 bases between. CDR3: CATSRDRNSIGPEAFF. DNA of the CDR3: TGTGCCACCAGCAGAGATCGTAACAGCATCGGCCCTGAAGCTTTCTTT.

V gene TRBV19 combines with J gene TRBJ2-2, with 12 bases matching TRBD2. Germline CDR1 LNHDA, CDR2 SQIVND (reference sequence). The CDR3 extends over 16 amino acids. V gave up 6 bases and J gave up 4 bases; unmatched junction bases: 6. The CDR3, as DNA: TGTGCCAGTAGGGGACCGGGACTAGCGGGCACCGGGGAGCTGTTTTTT. Translation: CASRGPGLAGTGELFF.

This clone was observed once. The CDR3 region is CASSPSGYYNEQFF. Here the CDR3 DNA reads TGTGCCAGTAGTCCCAGCGGGTACTACAATGAGCAGTTCTTC. The rearrangement joins TRBV19 to TRBJ2-1; the D gene is possibly TRBD2 (6 bases). Trimming removed 5 bases at V and 3 bases at J, with 11 bases between. This CDR3 is 14 amino acids long. The germline V gene encodes CDR1 LNHDA and CDR2 SQIVND (reference sequence).

The J gene is TRBJ2-7, the V gene TRBV28; a possible D gene is TRBD2 (5 bases). The germline V gene encodes CDR1 MDHEN and CDR2 SYDVKM. V was shortened by 7 bases and J by 4 bases, with 23 bases between the two germline ends. This CDR3 is 16 amino acids long. CDR3 DNA sequence: TGTGCCAGCATTCCGGGCTCGAGTGGGAGAGTTTACGAGCAGTACTTC. This gives the protein CASIPGSSGRVYEQYF. The complete variable domain, with remaining parts taken from reference TRBV28 and TRBJ2-7, reads DVKVTQSSRYLVKRTGEKVFLECVQDMDHENMFWYRQDPGLGLRLIYFSYDVKMKEKGDIPEGYSVSREKKERFSLILESASTNQTSMYLCASIPGSSGRVYEQYFGPGTRLTVT.